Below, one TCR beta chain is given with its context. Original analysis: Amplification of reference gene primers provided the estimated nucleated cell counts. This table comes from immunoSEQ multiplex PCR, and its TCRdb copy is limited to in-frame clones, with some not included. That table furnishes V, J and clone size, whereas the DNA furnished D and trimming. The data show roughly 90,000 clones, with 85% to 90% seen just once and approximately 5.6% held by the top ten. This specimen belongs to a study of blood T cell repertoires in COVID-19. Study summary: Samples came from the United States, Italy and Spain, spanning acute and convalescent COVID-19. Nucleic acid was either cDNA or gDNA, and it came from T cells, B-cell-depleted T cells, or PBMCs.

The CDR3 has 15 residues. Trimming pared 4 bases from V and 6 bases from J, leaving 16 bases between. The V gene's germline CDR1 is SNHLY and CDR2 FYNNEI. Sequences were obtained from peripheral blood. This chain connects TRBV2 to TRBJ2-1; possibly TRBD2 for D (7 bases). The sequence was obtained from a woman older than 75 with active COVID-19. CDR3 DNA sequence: TGTGCCAGCAGTGTGGAGGGGGGGGCCTCCAATGAGCAGTTCTTC. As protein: CASSVEGGASNEQFF.